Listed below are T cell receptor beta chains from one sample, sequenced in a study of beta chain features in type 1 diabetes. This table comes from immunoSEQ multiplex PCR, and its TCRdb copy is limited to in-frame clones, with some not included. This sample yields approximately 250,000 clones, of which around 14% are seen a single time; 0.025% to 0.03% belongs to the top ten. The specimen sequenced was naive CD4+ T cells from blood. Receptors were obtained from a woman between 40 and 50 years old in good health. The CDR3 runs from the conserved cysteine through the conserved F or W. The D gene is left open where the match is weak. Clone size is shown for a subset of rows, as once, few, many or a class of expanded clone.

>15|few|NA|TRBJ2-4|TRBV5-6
CASSFWRGAKNIQYF
TGTGCCAGCAGCTTCTGGCGGGGAGCCAAAAACATTCAGTACTTC
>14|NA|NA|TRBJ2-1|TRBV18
CASRGGVSYNEQFF
TGTGCCAGTCGGGGCGGGGTCTCCTACAATGAGCAGTTCTTC
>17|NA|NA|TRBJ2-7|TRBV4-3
CASSQEVGGDASYEQYF
TGCGCCAGCAGCCAAGAGGTTGGAGGGGACGCCTCCTACGAGCAGTACTTC
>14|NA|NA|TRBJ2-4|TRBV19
CATAQGGAKNIQYF
TGTGCCACCGCCCAGGGTGGGGCCAAAAACATTCAGTACTTC
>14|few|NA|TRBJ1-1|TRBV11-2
CASSLRGDNTEAFF
TGTGCCAGCAGCTTAAGGGGCGACAACACTGAAGCTTTCTTT
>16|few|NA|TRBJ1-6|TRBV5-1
CASSLGRSSYNSPLHF
TGCGCCAGCAGCTTGGGGCGGAGCTCCTATAATTCACCCCTCCACTTT
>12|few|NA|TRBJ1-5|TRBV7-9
CASSFESQPQHF
TGTGCCAGCAGCTTTGAGAGTCAGCCCCAGCATTTT
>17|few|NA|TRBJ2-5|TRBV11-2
CASSREYGTSFEETQYF
TGTGCCAGCAGCCGAGAATACGGGACAAGCTTTGAAGAGACCCAGTACTTC
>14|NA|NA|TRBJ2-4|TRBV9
CASSVVPGLDIQYF
TGTGCCAGCAGCGTAGTTCCGGGACTCGACATTCAGTACTTC
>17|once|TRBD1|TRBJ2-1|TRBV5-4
CANTRDGEPRPGGEQFF
TGTGCCAACACCCGGGACGGGGAACCTCGTCCAGGGGGTGAGCAGTTCTTC
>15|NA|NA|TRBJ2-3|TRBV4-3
CASSLTVGGTDTQYF
TGCGCCAGCAGCCTCACCGTCGGGGGTACAGATACGCAGTATTTT
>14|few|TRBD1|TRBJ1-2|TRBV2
CASTSGTDLVNYTF
TGTGCCAGCACCTCCGGGACAGACCTCGTTAACTACACCTTC
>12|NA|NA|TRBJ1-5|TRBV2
CASKGDGQPQHF
TGTGCCAGCAAAGGGGATGGTCAGCCCCAGCATTTT
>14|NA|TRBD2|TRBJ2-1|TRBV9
CASSSGGIDNEQFF
TGTGCCAGCAGTAGCGGGGGAATAGACAATGAGCAGTTCTTC
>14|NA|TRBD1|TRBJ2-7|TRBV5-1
CASSRTGDLAGQYF
TGCGCCAGCAGCAGGACAGGGGACCTTGCCGGGCAGTACTTC
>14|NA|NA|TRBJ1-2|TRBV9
CASSAWSGDYGYTF
TGTGCCAGCAGCGCATGGTCAGGGGATTATGGCTACACCTTC
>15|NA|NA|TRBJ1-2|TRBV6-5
CASSRDRSPRYGYTF
TGTGCCAGCAGCCGAGACAGGTCGCCCCGTTATGGCTACACCTTC
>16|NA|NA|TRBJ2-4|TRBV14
CASSQGVDLQGNIQYF
TGTGCCAGCAGCCAAGGGGTGGATCTCCAGGGAAACATTCAGTACTTC
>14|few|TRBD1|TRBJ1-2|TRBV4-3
CASSQEGRGHGYTF
TGCGCCAGCAGCCAAGAGGGCAGGGGGCATGGCTACACCTTC
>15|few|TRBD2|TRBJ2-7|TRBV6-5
CASSYAGLAYYEQYF
TGTGCCAGCAGTTACGCGGGACTAGCGTATTACGAGCAGTACTTC
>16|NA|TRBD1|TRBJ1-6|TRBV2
CASGGQGAVYNSPLHF
TGTGCCAGCGGGGGACAGGGGGCGGTCTATAATTCACCCCTCCACTTT
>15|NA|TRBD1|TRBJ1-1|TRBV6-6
CASSFGQGVNTEAFF
TGTGCCAGCAGTTTTGGACAGGGGGTGAACACTGAAGCTTTCTTT
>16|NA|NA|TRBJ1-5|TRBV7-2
CASSSTVWTSNQPQHF
TGTGCCAGCAGCTCTACGGTATGGACAAGCAATCAGCCCCAGCATTTT
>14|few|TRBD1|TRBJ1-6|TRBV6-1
CASRGTGENSPLHF
TGTGCCAGCAGGGGGACAGGGGAGAATTCACCCCTCCACTTT
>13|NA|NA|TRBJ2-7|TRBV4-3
CASSQTESYEQYF
TGCGCCAGCAGCCAAACTGAATCCTACGAGCAGTACTTC
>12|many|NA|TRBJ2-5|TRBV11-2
CASSLQQETQYF
TGTGCCAGCAGCTTACAGCAAGAGACCCAGTACTTC
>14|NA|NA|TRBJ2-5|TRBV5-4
CASSFAQGQETQYF
TGTGCCAGCAGTTTTGCACAGGGTCAAGAGACCCAGTACTTC
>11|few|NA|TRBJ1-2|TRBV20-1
CSARSGVGYTF
TGCAGTGCTAGATCGGGGGTTGGCTACACCTTC
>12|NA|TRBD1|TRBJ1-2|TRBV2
CASRQGAGGYTF
TGTGCCAGCAGGCAGGGGGCGGGAGGCTACACCTTC
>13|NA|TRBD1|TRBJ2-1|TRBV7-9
CASRDRVPNEQFF
TGTGCCAGCCGGGACAGGGTCCCTAATGAGCAGTTCTTC
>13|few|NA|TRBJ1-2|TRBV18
CASSPRQIYGYTF
TGTGCCAGCTCACCGCGACAGATCTATGGCTACACCTTC
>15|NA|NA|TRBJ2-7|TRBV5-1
CASSLASTSYYEQYF
TGCGCCAGCAGCTTGGCCTCCACCTCGTACTACGAGCAGTATTTC
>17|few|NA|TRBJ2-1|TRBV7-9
CASSSPRLPGSGNEQFF
TGTGCCAGCAGCTCCCCTAGGCTTCCAGGGTCCGGCAATGAGCAGTTCTTC
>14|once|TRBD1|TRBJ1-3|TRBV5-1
CASSPDRGGNTIYF
TGCGCCAGCAGCCCGGACAGGGGGGGAAACACCATATATTTT
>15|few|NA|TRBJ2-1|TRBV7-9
CASRIGGQAVNEQFF
TGTGCCAGCAGAATCGGGGGGCAGGCCGTCAATGAGCAGTTCTTC
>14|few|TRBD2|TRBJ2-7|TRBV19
CASSLTSGGYEQYF
TGTGCCAGTAGTCTGACTAGCGGGGGGTACGAGCAGTACTTC
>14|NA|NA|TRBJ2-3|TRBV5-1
CASSLSAVTDTQYF
TGCGCCAGCAGCTTGTCGGCGGTAACAGATACGCAGTATTTT